A selection of T cell receptor beta chains follows, all from one sample in a study of shared clonotypes between healthy human individuals. Some clones are missing from TCRdb's copy, which holds only in-frame ones; the method was immunoSEQ multiplex PCR. The repertoire holds 400,000 to 600,000 clones, about 96% seen once, with about 0.059% in the top ten. The sequenced sample was naive CD4+ T cells sorted from blood. The receptors were gathered from a woman in her 30s in good health. Each CDR3 is given with its conserved first and last residue. Fields, in order: clone size, V gene, J gene, D gene, CDR3 protein, CDR3 DNA. The D gene is left open where the match is weak. Clone size appears in some rows only: once, few, many, or a class for an expanded clone.

clone_size: -
v_call: TRBV27
j_call: TRBJ2-3
d_call: -
cdr3_aa: CASSIRYTDTQYF
cdr3_nt: TGTGCCAGCAGCATAAGATACACAGATACGCAGTATTTT

clone_size: -
v_call: TRBV28
j_call: TRBJ2-2
d_call: -
cdr3_aa: CASSGSYRTGELFF
cdr3_nt: TGTGCCAGCAGTGGCAGCTACCGCACCGGGGAGCTGTTTTTT

clone_size: -
v_call: TRBV2
j_call: TRBJ2-3
d_call: TRBD1
cdr3_aa: CASRGQYTDTQYF
cdr3_nt: TGTGCCAGCAGGGGACAGTACACAGATACGCAGTATTTT

clone_size: -
v_call: TRBV5-5
j_call: TRBJ1-5
d_call: -
cdr3_aa: CASSLMGNSNQPQHF
cdr3_nt: TGTGCCAGCAGCTTGATGGGCAACAGCAATCAGCCCCAGCATTTT

clone_size: -
v_call: TRBV6-6
j_call: TRBJ2-3
d_call: -
cdr3_aa: CASSYSDGTQYF
cdr3_nt: TGTGCCAGCAGTTACTCCGATGGTACGCAGTATTTT

clone_size: -
v_call: TRBV28
j_call: TRBJ1-6
d_call: TRBD1
cdr3_aa: CASAIGQGDSPLHF
cdr3_nt: TGTGCCAGCGCGATCGGACAGGGCGACTCACCCCTCCACTTT

clone_size: -
v_call: TRBV2
j_call: TRBJ1-2
d_call: -
cdr3_aa: CASIQTGTDRYTF
cdr3_nt: TGTGCCAGCATTCAGACAGGTACGGATCGCTACACCTTC

clone_size: few
v_call: TRBV18
j_call: TRBJ1-3
d_call: -
cdr3_aa: CASSPSTTSPGSGNTIYF
cdr3_nt: TGTGCCAGCTCACCTAGCACCACGAGCCCGGGCTCTGGAAACACCATATATTTT

clone_size: -
v_call: TRBV29-1
j_call: TRBJ2-3
d_call: -
cdr3_aa: CSVGESTDTQYF
cdr3_nt: TGCAGCGTTGGAGAAAGCACAGATACGCAGTATTTT

clone_size: -
v_call: TRBV2
j_call: TRBJ2-1
d_call: -
cdr3_aa: CAPGRRTTYNEQFF
cdr3_nt: TGTGCCCCAGGTCGACGGACAACATACAATGAGCAGTTCTTC

clone_size: once
v_call: TRBV10-3
j_call: TRBJ1-2
d_call: -
cdr3_aa: CAISEGPNYGYTF
cdr3_nt: TGTGCCATCAGTGAGGGACCTAACTATGGCTACACCTTC

clone_size: -
v_call: TRBV10-3
j_call: TRBJ1-1
d_call: -
cdr3_aa: CAISETGKRMNTEAFF
cdr3_nt: TGTGCCATCAGTGAGACGGGCAAGAGAATGAACACTGAAGCTTTCTTT

clone_size: -
v_call: TRBV19
j_call: TRBJ1-1
d_call: TRBD1
cdr3_aa: CASTLQGANTEAFF
cdr3_nt: TGTGCCAGTACTCTACAGGGGGCTAACACTGAAGCTTTCTTT

clone_size: -
v_call: TRBV5-1
j_call: TRBJ1-4
d_call: -
cdr3_aa: CASSLVRLDSFYNEKLFF
cdr3_nt: TGCGCCAGCAGCTTGGTGAGACTTGACAGCTTCTATAATGAAAAACTGTTTTTT

clone_size: -
v_call: TRBV6-4
j_call: TRBJ1-4
d_call: -
cdr3_aa: CASSGEGSTNEKLFF
cdr3_nt: TGTGCCAGCAGTGGTGAAGGGTCAACTAATGAAAAACTGTTTTTT

clone_size: -
v_call: TRBV28
j_call: TRBJ2-5
d_call: -
cdr3_aa: CASSSPGRGQETQYF
cdr3_nt: TGTGCCAGCAGTTCGCCGGGACGAGGGCAAGAGACCCAGTACTTC

clone_size: -
v_call: TRBV19
j_call: TRBJ2-7
d_call: -
cdr3_aa: CASSTYSGSREQYF
cdr3_nt: TGTGCCAGTAGTACATACTCAGGGTCGCGGGAGCAGTACTTC

clone_size: -
v_call: TRBV21-1
j_call: TRBJ2-7
d_call: -
cdr3_aa: CQKTYEQYF
cdr3_nt: TGTCAAAAAACCTACGAGCAGTACTTC

clone_size: -
v_call: TRBV6-5
j_call: TRBJ1-1
d_call: -
cdr3_aa: CASSYSVNTEAFF
cdr3_nt: TGTGCCAGCAGTTACTCGGTGAACACTGAAGCTTTCTTT

clone_size: -
v_call: TRBV28
j_call: TRBJ2-1
d_call: -
cdr3_aa: CASGGGLPYNEQFF
cdr3_nt: TGTGCCAGCGGCGGGGGCTTACCCTACAATGAGCAGTTCTTC

clone_size: once
v_call: TRBV18
j_call: TRBJ1-1
d_call: TRBD1
cdr3_aa: CASSRGQGGGTEAFF
cdr3_nt: TGTGCCAGCTCACGAGGACAGGGGGGTGGGACTGAAGCTTTCTTT

clone_size: -
v_call: TRBV7-2
j_call: TRBJ1-5
d_call: -
cdr3_aa: CASSFHINQPQHF
cdr3_nt: TGTGCCAGCAGCTTTCACATTAATCAGCCCCAGCATTTT

clone_size: -
v_call: TRBV6-5
j_call: TRBJ2-1
d_call: -
cdr3_aa: CASSYSDRRKEQFF
cdr3_nt: TGTGCCAGCAGTTACTCTGACAGGCGAAAAGAGCAGTTCTTC

clone_size: once
v_call: TRBV13
j_call: TRBJ2-7
d_call: TRBD1
cdr3_aa: CASSYRWQGAREQYF
cdr3_nt: TGTGCCAGCAGTTACCGATGGCAGGGGGCTAGAGAGCAGTACTTC

clone_size: -
v_call: TRBV28
j_call: TRBJ1-5
d_call: -
cdr3_aa: CASSLGRSGAPQHF
cdr3_nt: TGTGCCAGCAGCCTAGGACGGTCCGGTGCGCCCCAGCATTTT

clone_size: -
v_call: TRBV5-1
j_call: TRBJ2-5
d_call: TRBD2
cdr3_aa: CASSREGLETQYF
cdr3_nt: TGCGCCAGCAGCCGGGAGGGCCTAGAGACCCAGTACTTC

clone_size: -
v_call: TRBV18
j_call: TRBJ2-3
d_call: -
cdr3_aa: CASSPVIGGSTDTQYF
cdr3_nt: TGTGCCAGCTCACCTGTTATAGGGGGAAGCACAGATACGCAGTATTTT

clone_size: -
v_call: TRBV19
j_call: TRBJ1-3
d_call: -
cdr3_aa: CASSRGTGNTIYF
cdr3_nt: TGTGCCAGTAGTCGGGGGACTGGAAACACCATATATTTT

clone_size: -
v_call: TRBV29-1
j_call: TRBJ1-5
d_call: -
cdr3_aa: CRGGGYTNQPQHF
cdr3_nt: TGCAGAGGGGGAGGTTATACCAATCAGCCCCAGCATTTT

clone_size: -
v_call: TRBV10-1
j_call: TRBJ1-1
d_call: -
cdr3_aa: CASSGGPATEAFF
cdr3_nt: TGCGCCAGCAGTGGGGGGCCTGCCACTGAAGCTTTCTTT

clone_size: -
v_call: TRBV27
j_call: TRBJ1-2
d_call: -
cdr3_aa: CASSPSSNRQINYGYTF
cdr3_nt: TGTGCCAGCAGCCCTTCAAGTAACAGGCAGATTAACTATGGCTACACCTTC

clone_size: -
v_call: TRBV6-5
j_call: TRBJ1-2
d_call: -
cdr3_aa: CASSYSGTLGYGYTF
cdr3_nt: TGTGCCAGCAGTTACTCAGGCACCCTGGGCTATGGCTACACCTTC

clone_size: -
v_call: TRBV10-3
j_call: TRBJ2-7
d_call: -
cdr3_aa: CAISDLGRGEQYF
cdr3_nt: TGTGCCATCAGTGATCTCGGCAGGGGCGAGCAGTACTTC

clone_size: -
v_call: TRBV11-1
j_call: TRBJ2-1
d_call: -
cdr3_aa: CASSHLSGDEQFF
cdr3_nt: TGTGCCAGCAGCCATTTAAGTGGGGATGAGCAGTTCTTC

clone_size: -
v_call: TRBV7-2
j_call: TRBJ1-1
d_call: -
cdr3_aa: CASSRSRVGTEAFF
cdr3_nt: TGTGCCAGCAGCCGAAGCAGGGTGGGCACTGAAGCTTTCTTT

clone_size: -
v_call: TRBV18
j_call: TRBJ2-7
d_call: TRBD2
cdr3_aa: CASSTLSGIGYEQYF
cdr3_nt: TGTGCCAGCTCAACCCTTAGCGGGATTGGGTACGAGCAGTACTTC

clone_size: -
v_call: TRBV5-1
j_call: TRBJ2-3
d_call: TRBD1
cdr3_aa: CASSSGQGGDTQYF
cdr3_nt: TGCGCCAGCAGCTCTGGACAGGGAGGAGATACGCAGTATTTT

clone_size: -
v_call: TRBV4-1
j_call: TRBJ1-5
d_call: -
cdr3_aa: CASSQDVNSNQPQHF
cdr3_nt: TGCGCCAGCAGCCAAGATGTGAATAGCAATCAGCCCCAGCATTTT

clone_size: -
v_call: TRBV29-1
j_call: TRBJ1-1
d_call: -
cdr3_aa: CSTSVRFAENEAFF
cdr3_nt: TGCAGCACCTCCGTGAGGTTTGCTGAGAACGAGGCTTTCTTT

clone_size: -
v_call: TRBV28
j_call: TRBJ1-5
d_call: -
cdr3_aa: CASRLSSGNQPQHF
cdr3_nt: TGTGCCAGCAGGCTCTCCTCCGGCAATCAGCCCCAGCATTTT

clone_size: -
v_call: TRBV7-6
j_call: TRBJ1-1
d_call: TRBD1
cdr3_aa: CASSPRTGNTEAFF
cdr3_nt: TGTGCCAGCAGCCCGCGGACAGGGAACACTGAAGCTTTCTTT

clone_size: once
v_call: TRBV19
j_call: TRBJ2-3
d_call: -
cdr3_aa: CASSIIGTSTDTQYF
cdr3_nt: TGTGCCAGTAGTATAATCGGGACTAGCACAGATACGCAGTATTTT

clone_size: -
v_call: TRBV6-5
j_call: TRBJ2-7
d_call: -
cdr3_aa: CASSYSRDSYEQYF
cdr3_nt: TGTGCCAGCAGTTACTCCCGGGACTCCTACGAGCAGTACTTC

clone_size: -
v_call: TRBV27
j_call: TRBJ1-2
d_call: TRBD1
cdr3_aa: CASNLPQGARNYGYTF
cdr3_nt: TGTGCCAGCAACCTTCCCCAGGGGGCGAGGAACTATGGCTACACCTTC

clone_size: -
v_call: TRBV28
j_call: TRBJ2-1
d_call: TRBD2
cdr3_aa: CASSLAGGPQNEQFF
cdr3_nt: TGTGCCAGCAGTTTAGCGGGAGGGCCGCAGAATGAGCAGTTCTTC

clone_size: once
v_call: TRBV5-1
j_call: TRBJ2-1
d_call: TRBD2
cdr3_aa: CASSLGLAGTYNEQFF
cdr3_nt: TGCGCCAGCTCCCTCGGACTAGCGGGAACCTACAATGAGCAGTTCTTC

clone_size: once
v_call: TRBV28
j_call: TRBJ1-3
d_call: TRBD1
cdr3_aa: CASSSPGQGAPRSGNTIYF
cdr3_nt: TGTGCCAGCAGTTCCCCGGGACAGGGGGCCCCTCGCTCTGGAAACACCATATATTTT

clone_size: -
v_call: TRBV30
j_call: TRBJ2-7
d_call: TRBD2
cdr3_aa: CAWIRGSLLHEQYF
cdr3_nt: TGTGCCTGGATTCGCGGGAGCCTTCTCCACGAGCAGTACTTC

clone_size: once
v_call: TRBV7-2
j_call: TRBJ2-7
d_call: -
cdr3_aa: CASSFRGYEQYF
cdr3_nt: TGTGCCAGCAGCTTCCGCGGATACGAGCAGTACTTC

clone_size: -
v_call: TRBV19
j_call: TRBJ2-5
d_call: -
cdr3_aa: CASSPGVPKETQYF
cdr3_nt: TGTGCCAGTAGCCCCGGGGTACCGAAAGAGACCCAGTACTTC

clone_size: -
v_call: TRBV5-1
j_call: TRBJ2-3
d_call: TRBD1
cdr3_aa: CASSPPDRSSTDTQYF
cdr3_nt: TGCGCCAGCAGCCCTCCGGACAGGTCTAGCACAGATACGCAGTATTTT

clone_size: -
v_call: TRBV28
j_call: TRBJ2-1
d_call: -
cdr3_aa: CASSEERGEQFF
cdr3_nt: TGTGCCAGCAGTGAGGAACGTGGTGAGCAGTTCTTC

clone_size: -
v_call: TRBV5-1
j_call: TRBJ1-1
d_call: -
cdr3_aa: CASSVRTANTEAFF
cdr3_nt: TGCGCCAGCAGCGTCCGGACAGCGAACACTGAAGCTTTCTTT

clone_size: -
v_call: TRBV4-1
j_call: TRBJ1-1
d_call: TRBD1
cdr3_aa: CASSQGGSGQVATEAFF
cdr3_nt: TGCGCCAGCAGCCAAGGGGGGTCGGGACAGGTTGCCACTGAAGCTTTCTTT

clone_size: -
v_call: TRBV4-1
j_call: TRBJ2-1
d_call: -
cdr3_aa: CASSQRYPGLDYNEQFF
cdr3_nt: TGCGCCAGCAGCCAACGTTATCCGGGACTCGACTACAATGAGCAGTTCTTC

clone_size: once
v_call: TRBV28
j_call: TRBJ1-5
d_call: -
cdr3_aa: CASSSGQINQPQHF
cdr3_nt: TGTGCCAGCAGTTCCGGACAGATCAATCAGCCCCAGCATTTT

clone_size: -
v_call: TRBV19
j_call: TRBJ2-2
d_call: -
cdr3_aa: CASSIQGNTGELFF
cdr3_nt: TGTGCCAGTAGTATCCAGGGGAACACCGGGGAGCTGTTTTTT